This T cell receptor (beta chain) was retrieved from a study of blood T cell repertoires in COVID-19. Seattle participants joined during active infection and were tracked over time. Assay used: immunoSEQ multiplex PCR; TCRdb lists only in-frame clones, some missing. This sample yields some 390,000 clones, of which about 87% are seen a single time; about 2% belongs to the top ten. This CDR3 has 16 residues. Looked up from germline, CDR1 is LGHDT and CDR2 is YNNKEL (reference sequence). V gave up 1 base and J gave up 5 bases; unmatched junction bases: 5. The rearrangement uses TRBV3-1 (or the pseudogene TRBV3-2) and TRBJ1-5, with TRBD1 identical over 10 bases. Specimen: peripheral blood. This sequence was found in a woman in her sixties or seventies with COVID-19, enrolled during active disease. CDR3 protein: CASSQGDRGIDQPQHF. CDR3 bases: TGTGCCAGCAGCCAAGGGGACAGGGGAATCGATCAGCCCCAGCATTTT.